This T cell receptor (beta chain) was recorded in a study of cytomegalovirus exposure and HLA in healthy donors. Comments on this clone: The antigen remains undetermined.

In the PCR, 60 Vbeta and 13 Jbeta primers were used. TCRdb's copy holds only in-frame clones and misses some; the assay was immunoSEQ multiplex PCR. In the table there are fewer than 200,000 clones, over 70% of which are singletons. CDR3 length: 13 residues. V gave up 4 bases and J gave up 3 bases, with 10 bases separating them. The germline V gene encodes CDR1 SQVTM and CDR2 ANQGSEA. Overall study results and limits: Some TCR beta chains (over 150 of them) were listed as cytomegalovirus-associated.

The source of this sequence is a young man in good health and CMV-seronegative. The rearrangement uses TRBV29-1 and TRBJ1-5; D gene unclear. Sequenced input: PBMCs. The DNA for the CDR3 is TGCAGCGTTGGTCAGACTGACAATCAGCCCCAGCATTTT. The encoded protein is CSVGQTDNQPQHF.